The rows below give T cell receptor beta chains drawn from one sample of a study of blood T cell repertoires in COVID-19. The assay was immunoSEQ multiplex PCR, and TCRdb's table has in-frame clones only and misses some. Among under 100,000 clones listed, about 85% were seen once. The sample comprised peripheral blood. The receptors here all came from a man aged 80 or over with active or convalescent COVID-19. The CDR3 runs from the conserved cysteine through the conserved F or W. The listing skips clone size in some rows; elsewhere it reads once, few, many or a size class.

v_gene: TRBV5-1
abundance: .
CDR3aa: CASSLAGTQETQYF

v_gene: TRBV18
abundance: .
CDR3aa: CASSPGLWEQYF

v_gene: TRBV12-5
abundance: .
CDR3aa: CASGLGHGTRGNNEQFF

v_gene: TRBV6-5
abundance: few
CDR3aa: CASKSTGQIQPQHF

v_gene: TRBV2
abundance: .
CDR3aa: CASSEFGGTIYTGELFF

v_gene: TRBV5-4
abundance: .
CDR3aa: CASSVRQGDTDTQYF

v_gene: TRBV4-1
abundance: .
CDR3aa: CASSQPDSNPTNQPQHF

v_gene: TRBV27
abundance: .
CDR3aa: CASSAKGQGARNEQFF

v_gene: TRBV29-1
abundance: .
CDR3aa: CSVTGLAGGSYNEQFF

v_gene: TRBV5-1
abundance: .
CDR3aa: CASSLADEQFF

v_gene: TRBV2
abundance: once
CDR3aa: CASRYRQGLANTGELFF

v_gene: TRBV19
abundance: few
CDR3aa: CASSPHSGGGASLNTGELFF

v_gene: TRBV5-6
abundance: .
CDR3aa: CASSLGLNTEAFF

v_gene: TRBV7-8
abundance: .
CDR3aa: CASSLDGSSNQPQHF

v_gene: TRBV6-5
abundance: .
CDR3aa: CASSLREPPYEQYF

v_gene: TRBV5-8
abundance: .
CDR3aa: CASDGQVLKGYTIYF

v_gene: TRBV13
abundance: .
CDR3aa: CASSGTGGSSNTGELFF

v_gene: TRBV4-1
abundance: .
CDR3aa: CASSQVGLGSYEQYF

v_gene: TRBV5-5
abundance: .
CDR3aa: CASSVTYNEQFF

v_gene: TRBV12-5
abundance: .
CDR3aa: CASGLAAQGNMNTEAFF

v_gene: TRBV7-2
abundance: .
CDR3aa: CASSPRYGGWAETQYF

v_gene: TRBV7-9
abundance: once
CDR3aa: CASSLSSGTQYF

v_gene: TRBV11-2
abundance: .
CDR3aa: CASSLSTIVKNNEQFF

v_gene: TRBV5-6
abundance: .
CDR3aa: CASSLAGGSGYTGELFF

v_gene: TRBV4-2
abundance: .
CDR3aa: CASSQGGGDYGYTF

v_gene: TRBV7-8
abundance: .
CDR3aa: CASSHTTEQAYTF

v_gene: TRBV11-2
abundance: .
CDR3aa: CASSLDPPGLAGTGELFF

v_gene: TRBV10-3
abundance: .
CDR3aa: CAISEGAGETQYF